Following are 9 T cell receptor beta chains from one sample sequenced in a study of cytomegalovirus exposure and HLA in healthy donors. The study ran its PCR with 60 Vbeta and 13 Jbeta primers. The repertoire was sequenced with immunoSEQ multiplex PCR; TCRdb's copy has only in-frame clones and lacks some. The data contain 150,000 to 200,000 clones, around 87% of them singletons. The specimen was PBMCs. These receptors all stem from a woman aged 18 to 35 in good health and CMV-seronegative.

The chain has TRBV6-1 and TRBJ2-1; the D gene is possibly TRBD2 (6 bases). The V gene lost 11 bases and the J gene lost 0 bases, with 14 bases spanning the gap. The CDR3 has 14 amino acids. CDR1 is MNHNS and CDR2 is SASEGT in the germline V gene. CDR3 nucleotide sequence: TGTGCCTCTAGGGAGGAGTTCTCCTACAATGAGCAGTTCTTC. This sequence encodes CASREEFSYNEQFF.

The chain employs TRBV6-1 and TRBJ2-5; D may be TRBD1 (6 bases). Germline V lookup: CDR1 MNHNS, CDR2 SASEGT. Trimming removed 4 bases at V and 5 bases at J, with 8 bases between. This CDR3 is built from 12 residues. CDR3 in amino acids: CASSGGLETQYF. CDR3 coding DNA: TGTGCCAGCAGTGGGGGGCTGGAGACCCAGTACTTC.

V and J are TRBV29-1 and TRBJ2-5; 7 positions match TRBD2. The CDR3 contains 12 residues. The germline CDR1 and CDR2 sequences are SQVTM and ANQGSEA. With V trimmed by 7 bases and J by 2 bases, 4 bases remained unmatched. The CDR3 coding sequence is TGCAGCGGGGGGAGGGCACAAGAGACCCAGTACTTC. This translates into CSGGRAQETQYF.

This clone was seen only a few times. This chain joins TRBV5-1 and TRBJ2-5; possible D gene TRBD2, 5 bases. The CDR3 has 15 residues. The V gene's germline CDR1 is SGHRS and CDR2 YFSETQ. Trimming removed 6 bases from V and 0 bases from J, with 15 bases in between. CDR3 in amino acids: CASKDLRSHQETQYF. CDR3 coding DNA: TGCGCCAGCAAGGACTTGCGGTCCCACCAAGAGACCCAGTACTTC.

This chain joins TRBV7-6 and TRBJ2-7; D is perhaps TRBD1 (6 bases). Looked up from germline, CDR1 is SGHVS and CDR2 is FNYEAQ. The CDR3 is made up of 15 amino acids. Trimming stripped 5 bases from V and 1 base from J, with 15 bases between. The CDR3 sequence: CASSPRGTLSYEQYF. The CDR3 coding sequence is TGTGCCAGCAGCCCTAGGGGGACCTTGTCCTACGAGCAGTACTTC.

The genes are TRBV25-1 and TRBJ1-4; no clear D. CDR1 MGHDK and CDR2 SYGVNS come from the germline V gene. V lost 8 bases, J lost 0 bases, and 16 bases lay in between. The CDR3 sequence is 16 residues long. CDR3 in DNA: TGTGCCAGCTCTTATTCGGTGGGAGCAACTAATGAAAAACTGTTTTTT. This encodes CASSYSVGATNEKLFF.

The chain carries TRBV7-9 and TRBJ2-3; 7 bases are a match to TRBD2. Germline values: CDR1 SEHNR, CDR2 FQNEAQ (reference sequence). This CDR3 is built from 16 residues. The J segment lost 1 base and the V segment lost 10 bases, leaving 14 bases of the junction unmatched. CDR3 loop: CATQSPGGSRTDTQYF. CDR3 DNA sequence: TGTGCCACGCAAAGCCCGGGGGGAAGCCGCACAGATACGCAGTATTTT.

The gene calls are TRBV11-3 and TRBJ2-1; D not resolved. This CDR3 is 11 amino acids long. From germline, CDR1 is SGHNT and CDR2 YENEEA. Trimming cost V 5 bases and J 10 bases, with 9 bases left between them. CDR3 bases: TGTGCCAGCAGCCAAGTCGGGGAGCAGTTCTTC. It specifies CASSQVGEQFF.

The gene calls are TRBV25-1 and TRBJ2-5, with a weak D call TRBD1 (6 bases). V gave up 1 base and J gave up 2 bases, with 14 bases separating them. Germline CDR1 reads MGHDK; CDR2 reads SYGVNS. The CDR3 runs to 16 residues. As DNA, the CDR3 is TGTGCCAGCAGTGAATCGGCCTGGACAGCACAAGAGACCCAGTACTTC. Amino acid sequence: CASSESAWTAQETQYF.